Listed below are T cell receptor beta chains from one sample, sequenced in a study of Ad26.COV2.S vaccination and SARS-CoV-2 variants. Sequencing used immunoSEQ multiplex PCR; TCRdb keeps in-frame clones, though not all of them. The sample records more than 85,000 clones, over 70% being singletons. Specimen: peripheral blood, collected after recovery from COVID-19. These receptors all come from a human donor who had recovered from COVID-19. The CDR3 runs from the conserved cysteine through the conserved F or W. D genes are given only for firm matches. The size of a clone is reported for some rows only, either as once, few or many, or as a class for expanded clones.

TRBV1,.,.,TRBJ1-2,CTSSLRPGTGGELANYGYTF,TGCACCAGCAGCCTTCGTCCCGGGACAGGGGGCGAGTTAGCTAACTATGGCTACACCTTC
TRBV28,.,.,TRBJ1-2,CASSLFGGYGYTF,TGTGCCAGCAGTTTATTCGGTGGATACGGCTACACCTTC
TRBV5-1,.,TRBD1,TRBJ2-2,CASSLGQGSIGELFF,TGCGCCAGCAGCTTGGGACAGGGTTCTATCGGGGAGCTGTTTTTT
TRBV12-3/TRBV12-4,.,.,TRBJ1-1,CATRQTLALEAFF,TGTGCCACCCGACAGACCTTGGCCCTTGAAGCTTTCTTT
TRBV2,.,TRBD1,TRBJ1-2,CASSKGDSSNYGYTF,TGTGCCAGCAGTAAAGGGGACAGCTCTAACTATGGCTACACCTTC
TRBV7-3,once,TRBD1,TRBJ1-1,CASSLRDRANTEAFF,TGTGCCAGCAGCTTAAGGGACAGGGCGAACACTGAAGCTTTCTTT
TRBV6-5,.,.,TRBJ2-3,CASRQSPSTDTQYF,TGTGCCAGCCGACAGTCCCCTAGCACAGATACGCAGTATTTT
TRBV6-1,.,TRBD1,TRBJ1-6,CASSERQGANSPLHF,TGTGCCAGCAGTGAAAGGCAGGGGGCTAATTCACCCCTCCACTTT
TRBV11-2,.,.,TRBJ1-4,CASSFAGEEKLFF,TGTGCCAGCAGCTTTGCCGGGGAAGAAAAACTGTTTTTT
TRBV5-5,few,TRBD1,TRBJ2-7,CASSLTGGTSYEQYF,TGTGCCAGCAGCTTGACAGGGGGAACCTCCTACGAGCAGTACTTC
TRBV21-1,.,.,TRBJ1-4,CASSKCRGPLEKLFF,TGTGCCAGCAGCAAATGTAGGGGGCCCCTTGAAAAACTGTTTTTT
TRBV28,.,.,TRBJ2-1,CASSLSPLSGAEQFF,TGTGCCAGCAGTTTATCCCCCCTAAGCGGTGCTGAGCAGTTCTTC
TRBV7-2,.,.,TRBJ2-5,CASSLGGGLLETQYF,TGTGCCAGCAGCTTAGGGGGGGGCCTTTTGGAGACCCAGTACTTC
TRBV5-1,.,TRBD1,TRBJ2-3,CASSPGQDTDTQYF,TGCGCCAGCAGCCCGGGACAGGACACAGATACGCAGTATTTT
TRBV28,.,.,TRBJ2-4,CASRKTGGGDIQYF,TGTGCCAGCAGGAAGACAGGTGGGGGGGACATTCAGTACTTC
TRBV19,.,.,TRBJ1-2,CASRRSQANYGYTF,TGTGCCAGTAGACGATCACAGGCTAACTATGGCTACACCTTC
TRBV19,.,.,TRBJ2-7,CASSSSTVLPGEQYF,TGTGCCAGTAGTTCCTCGACCGTGCTGCCGGGTGAGCAGTACTTC
TRBV12-2,few,.,TRBJ2-1,CASRLESAGCGNEQFF,TGTGCAAGTCGCTTAGAAAGTGCGGGTTGCGGCAATGAGCAGTTCTTC
TRBV9,once,.,TRBJ1-1,CASSVDRRNTEAFF,TGTGCCAGCAGCGTAGACAGGAGAAACACTGAAGCTTTCTTT
TRBV5-4,.,.,TRBJ2-7,CASSSRLSSYEQYF,TGTGCCAGCAGCTCCCGCTTAAGCTCCTACGAGCAGTACTTC
TRBV2,.,.,TRBJ1-6,CASSVDRIANSPLHF,TGTGCCAGCAGTGTTGACAGGATAGCAAATTCACCCCTCCACTTT
TRBV7-9,.,TRBD1,TRBJ1-3,CASSLGQGAGNTIYF,TGTGCCAGCAGCTTAGGTCAGGGGGCTGGAAACACCATATATTTT